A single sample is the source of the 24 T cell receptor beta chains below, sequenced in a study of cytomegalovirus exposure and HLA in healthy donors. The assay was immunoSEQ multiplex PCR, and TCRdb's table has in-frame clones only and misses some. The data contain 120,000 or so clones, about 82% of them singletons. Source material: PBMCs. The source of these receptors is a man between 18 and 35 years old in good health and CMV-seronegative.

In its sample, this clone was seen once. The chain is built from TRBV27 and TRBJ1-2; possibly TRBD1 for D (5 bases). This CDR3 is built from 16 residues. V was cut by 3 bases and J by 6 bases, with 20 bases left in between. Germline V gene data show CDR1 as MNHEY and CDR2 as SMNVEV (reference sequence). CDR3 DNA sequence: TGTGCCAGCAGTTTTTCGCCAGGGCCGAGTCTTGATGGCTACACCTTC. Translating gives CASSFSPGPSLDGYTF.

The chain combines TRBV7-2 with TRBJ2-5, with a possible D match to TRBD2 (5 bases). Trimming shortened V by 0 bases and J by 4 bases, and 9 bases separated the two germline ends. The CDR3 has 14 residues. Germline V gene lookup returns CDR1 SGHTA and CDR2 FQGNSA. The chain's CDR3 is CASSLARGRETQYF. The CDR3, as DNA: TGTGCCAGCAGCTTAGCGAGAGGGCGAGAGACCCAGTACTTC.

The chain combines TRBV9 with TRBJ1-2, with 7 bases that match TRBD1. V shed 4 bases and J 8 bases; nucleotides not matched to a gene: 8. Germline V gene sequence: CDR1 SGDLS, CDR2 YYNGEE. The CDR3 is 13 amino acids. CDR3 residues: CASSNPTGAGYTF. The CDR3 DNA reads TGTGCCAGCAGCAATCCTACAGGGGCCGGCTACACCTTC.

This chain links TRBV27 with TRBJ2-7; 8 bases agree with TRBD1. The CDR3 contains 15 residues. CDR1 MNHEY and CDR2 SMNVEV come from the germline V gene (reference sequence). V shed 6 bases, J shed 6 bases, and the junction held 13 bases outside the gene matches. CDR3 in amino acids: CASSALRGTGGEQYF. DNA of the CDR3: TGTGCCAGCAGCGCCCTGAGAGGGACAGGCGGCGAGCAGTACTTC.

CDR3 protein: CASSPGTASGANVLTF. CDR3 coding DNA: TGTGCCAGCAGCCCCGGGACAGCCTCTGGGGCCAACGTCCTGACTTTC. J is TRBJ2-6 and V is TRBV7-6; TRBD1 aligns across 7 bases. Germline CDR1 is SGHVS and CDR2 is FNYEAQ. J was trimmed by 0 bases and V by 5 bases; bases with no gene match: 4. This CDR3 spans 16 amino acids. The full variable domain, completed using reference TRBV7-6 and TRBJ2-6, is GAGVSQSPRYKVTKRGQDVALRCDPISGHVSLYWYRQALGQGPEFLTYFNYEAQQDKSGLPNDRFSAERPEGSISTLTIQRTEQRDSAMYRCASSPGTASGANVLTFGAGSRLTVL.

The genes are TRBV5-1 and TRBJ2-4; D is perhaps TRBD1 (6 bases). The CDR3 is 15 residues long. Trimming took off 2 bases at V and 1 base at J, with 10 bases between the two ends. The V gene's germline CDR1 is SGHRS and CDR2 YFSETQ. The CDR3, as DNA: TGCGCCAGCAGCTTTGTCCAGGGGGCCAAAAACATTCAGTACTTC. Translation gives CASSFVQGAKNIQYF.

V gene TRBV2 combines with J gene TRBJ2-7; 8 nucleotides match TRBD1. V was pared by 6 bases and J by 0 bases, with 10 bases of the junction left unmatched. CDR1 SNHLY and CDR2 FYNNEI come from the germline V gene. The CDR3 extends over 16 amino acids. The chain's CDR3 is CASRAERDRNSYEQYF. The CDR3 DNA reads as TGTGCCAGCAGAGCCGAAAGGGACAGGAACTCCTACGAGCAGTACTTC.

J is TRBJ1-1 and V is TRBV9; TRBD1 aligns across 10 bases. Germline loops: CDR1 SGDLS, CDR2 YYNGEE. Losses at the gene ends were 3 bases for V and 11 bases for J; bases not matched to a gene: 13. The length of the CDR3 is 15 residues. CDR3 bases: TGTGCCAGCAGCGAGAGGGGGACAGGGGCCGGCGGGGCTTTCTTT. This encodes CASSERGTGAGGAFF.

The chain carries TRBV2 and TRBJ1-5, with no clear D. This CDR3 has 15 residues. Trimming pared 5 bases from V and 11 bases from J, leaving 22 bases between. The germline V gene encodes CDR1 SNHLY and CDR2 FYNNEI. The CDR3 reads CASSRGGSLGTAQHF. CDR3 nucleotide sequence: TGTGCCAGCAGTCGGGGTGGGAGCCTCGGTACAGCCCAGCATTTT.

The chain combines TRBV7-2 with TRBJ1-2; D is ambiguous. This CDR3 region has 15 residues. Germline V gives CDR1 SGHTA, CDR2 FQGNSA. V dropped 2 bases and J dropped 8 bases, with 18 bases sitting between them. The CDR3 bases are TGTGCCAGCAGCTTAAGAAGTTTCGGGGTCAACGGCTACACCTTC. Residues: CASSLRSFGVNGYTF.

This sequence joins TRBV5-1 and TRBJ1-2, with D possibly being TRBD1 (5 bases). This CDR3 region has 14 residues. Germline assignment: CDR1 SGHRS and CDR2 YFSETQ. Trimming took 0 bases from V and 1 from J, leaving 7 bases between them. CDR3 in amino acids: CASSLGGGNYGYTF. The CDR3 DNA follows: TGCGCCAGCAGCTTGGGGGGCGGTAACTATGGCTACACCTTC.

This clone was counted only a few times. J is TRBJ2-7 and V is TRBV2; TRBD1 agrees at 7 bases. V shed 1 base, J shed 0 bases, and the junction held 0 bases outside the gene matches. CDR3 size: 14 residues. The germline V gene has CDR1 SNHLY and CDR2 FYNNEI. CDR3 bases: TGTGCCAGCAGTGAAGGGGACAGCTCCTACGAGCAGTACTTC. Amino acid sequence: CASSEGDSSYEQYF.

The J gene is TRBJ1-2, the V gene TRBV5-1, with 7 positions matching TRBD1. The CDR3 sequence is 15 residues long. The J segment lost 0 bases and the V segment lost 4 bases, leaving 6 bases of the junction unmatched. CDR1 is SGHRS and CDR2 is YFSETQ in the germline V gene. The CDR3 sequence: CASSLGTDPNYGYTF. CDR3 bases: TGCGCCAGCAGCCTAGGGACAGATCCTAACTATGGCTACACCTTC.

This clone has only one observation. As DNA, the CDR3 is TGCAGCGTTAGCCCCCGAGGGACAGGGGCTGACTATGGCTACACCTTC. Amino acid sequence: CSVSPRGTGADYGYTF. This chain links TRBV29-1 with TRBJ1-2; 10 bases agree with TRBD1. The CDR3 has 16 amino acids. Germline CDR1 reads SQVTM; CDR2 reads ANQGSEA. The trim removed 5 bases at V and 3 bases at J, leaving 12 bases unmatched.

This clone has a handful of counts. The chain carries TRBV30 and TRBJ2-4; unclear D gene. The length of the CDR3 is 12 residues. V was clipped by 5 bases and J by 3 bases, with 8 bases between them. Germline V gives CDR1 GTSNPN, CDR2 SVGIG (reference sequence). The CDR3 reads CAWGQDKNIQYF. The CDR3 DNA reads TGTGCCTGGGGGCAGGACAAAAACATTCAGTACTTC.

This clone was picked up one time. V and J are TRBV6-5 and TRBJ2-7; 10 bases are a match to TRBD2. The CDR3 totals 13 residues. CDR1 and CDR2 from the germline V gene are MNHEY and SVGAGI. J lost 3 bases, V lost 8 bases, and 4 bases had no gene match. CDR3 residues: CASGRTSGYEQYF. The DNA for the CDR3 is TGTGCCAGCGGCAGGACTAGCGGCTACGAGCAGTACTTC.

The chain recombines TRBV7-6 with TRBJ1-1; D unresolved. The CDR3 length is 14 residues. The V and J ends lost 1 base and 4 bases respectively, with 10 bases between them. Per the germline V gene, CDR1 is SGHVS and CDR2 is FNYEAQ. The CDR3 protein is CASSLGQVATEAFF. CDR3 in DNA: TGTGCCAGCAGCTTAGGGCAGGTCGCCACTGAAGCTTTCTTT. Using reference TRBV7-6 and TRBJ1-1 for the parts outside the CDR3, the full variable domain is GAGVSQSPRYKVTKRGQDVALRCDPISGHVSLYWYRQALGQGPEFLTYFNYEAQQDKSGLPNDRFSAERPEGSISTLTIQRTEQRDSAMYRCASSLGQVATEAFFGQGTRLTVV.

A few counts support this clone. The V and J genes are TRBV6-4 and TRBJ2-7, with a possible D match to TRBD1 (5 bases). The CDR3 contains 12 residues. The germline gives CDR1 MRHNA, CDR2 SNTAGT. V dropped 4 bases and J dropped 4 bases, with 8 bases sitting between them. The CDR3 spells CASSGRVYEQYF. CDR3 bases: TGTGCCAGCAGTGGCAGGGTTTACGAGCAGTACTTC.

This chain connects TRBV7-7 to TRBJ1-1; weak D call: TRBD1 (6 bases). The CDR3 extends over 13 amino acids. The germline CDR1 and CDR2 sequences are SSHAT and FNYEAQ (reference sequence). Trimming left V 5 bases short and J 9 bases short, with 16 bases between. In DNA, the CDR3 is TGTGCCAGCAGCCCAGTAACACAGGGCCAAGCTTTCTTT. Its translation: CASSPVTQGQAFF.

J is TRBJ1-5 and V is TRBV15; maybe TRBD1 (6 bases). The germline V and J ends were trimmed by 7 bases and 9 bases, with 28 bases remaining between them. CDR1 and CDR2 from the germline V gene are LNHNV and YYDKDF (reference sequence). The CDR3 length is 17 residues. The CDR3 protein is CATTYSDRGRIYWPQHF. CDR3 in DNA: TGTGCCACCACCTATTCGGACAGAGGAAGGATATATTGGCCCCAGCATTTT.

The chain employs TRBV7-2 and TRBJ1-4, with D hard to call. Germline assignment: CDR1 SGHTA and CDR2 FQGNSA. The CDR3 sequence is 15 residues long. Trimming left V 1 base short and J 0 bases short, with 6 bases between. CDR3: CASSLGPATNEKLFF. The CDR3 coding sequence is TGTGCCAGCAGCTTAGGTCCAGCAACTAATGAAAAACTGTTTTTT.

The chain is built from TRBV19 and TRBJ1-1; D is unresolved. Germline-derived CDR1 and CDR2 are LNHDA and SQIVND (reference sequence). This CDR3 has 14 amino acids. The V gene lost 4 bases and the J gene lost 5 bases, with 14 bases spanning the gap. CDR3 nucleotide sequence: TGTGCCAGTAGTAACCACCCCGGGTGGACTGAAGCTTTCTTT. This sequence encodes CASSNHPGWTEAFF.

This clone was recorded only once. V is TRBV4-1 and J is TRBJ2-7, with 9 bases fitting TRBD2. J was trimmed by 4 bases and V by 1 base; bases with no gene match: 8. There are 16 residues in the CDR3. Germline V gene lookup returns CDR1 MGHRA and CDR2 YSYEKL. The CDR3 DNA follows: TGCGCCAGCAGCCAAGCATGGTCTAGCGGGGTATACGAGCAGTACTTC. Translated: CASSQAWSSGVYEQYF.

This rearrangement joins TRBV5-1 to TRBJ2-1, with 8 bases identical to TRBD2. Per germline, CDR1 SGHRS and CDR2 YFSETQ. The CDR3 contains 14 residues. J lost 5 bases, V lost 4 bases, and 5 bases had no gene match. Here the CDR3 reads CASSGGLENNEQFF. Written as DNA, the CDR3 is TGCGCCAGCAGCGGGGGACTAGAAAACAATGAGCAGTTCTTC.